This paragraph covers one T cell receptor beta chain sequence. The antigen is undetermined. V trimming: 3 bases; J trimming: 7 bases; junction bases outside the gene matches: 5. This CDR3 is 14 amino acids long. From germline, CDR1 is SGDLS and CDR2 YYNGEE. The input for sorted-subset replicate PCRs was 150 to 200 ng DNA, tens of thousands of T cell genomes. The repertoire was sequenced with immunoSEQ multiplex PCR; TCRdb's copy has only in-frame clones and lacks some. The sample records about 2.2 million clones, approximately 92% being singletons. The naive CD8 population came from CD45RO-negative cells selected for CCR7, without terminally differentiated effector memory CD45RA+ cells. This record belongs to a study of shared clonotypes between healthy human individuals. Study summary: The plates for each donor numbered three CD4 naive, three CD4 memory, two CD8 naive and one CD8 memory. Study results and caveats: Clonotype sharing among donors was thought likely to change with sequencing depth.

The clonotype comes from a man aged 18 to 29 in good health. Some clones in this sample may be carry-over from other donors' samples. This chain uses TRBV9 with TRBJ1-4, with 8 bases fitting TRBD1. Sequencing was carried out using naive CD8+ T cells from PBMCs. CDR3 residues: CASSARGRGEKLFF. For the CDR3, the DNA is TGTGCCAGCAGCGCCAGGGGGCGAGGTGAAAAACTGTTTTTT.